This TCR beta chain was retrieved from a study of beta chain features in type 1 diabetes. Study-wide findings and caveats: Cells with high TCR expression could be over-represented when cDNA is sequenced.

Expressed TCRB transcripts were sequenced because the isolated RNA had all been reverse transcribed beforehand. The repertoire was sequenced with immunoSEQ multiplex PCR; TCRdb's copy has only in-frame clones and lacks some. The sample records about 360,000 clones, over 9.5% being singletons. Sorting with CD45RO/CCR7/CD25/CD127/CD95/CD27 yielded naive, central memory, regulatory and stem-like memory CD4+ cells. Trimming took off 0 bases at V and 5 bases at J, with 13 bases between the two ends. Germline V gives CDR1 SGHTA, CDR2 FQGNSA. The CDR3 totals 15 residues. This clone was detected a few times. Its specificity is not known.

The clonotype originates from a man aged 18 to 29 in good health. The V and J genes are TRBV7-2 and TRBJ2-5; D perhaps matches TRBD1 (5 bases). Input material: naive CD4+ T cells from blood. The DNA for the CDR3 is TGTGCCAGCAGCTTAGCTATGGCAGGGAAGGAGACCCAGTACTTC. This encodes CASSLAMAGKETQYF.